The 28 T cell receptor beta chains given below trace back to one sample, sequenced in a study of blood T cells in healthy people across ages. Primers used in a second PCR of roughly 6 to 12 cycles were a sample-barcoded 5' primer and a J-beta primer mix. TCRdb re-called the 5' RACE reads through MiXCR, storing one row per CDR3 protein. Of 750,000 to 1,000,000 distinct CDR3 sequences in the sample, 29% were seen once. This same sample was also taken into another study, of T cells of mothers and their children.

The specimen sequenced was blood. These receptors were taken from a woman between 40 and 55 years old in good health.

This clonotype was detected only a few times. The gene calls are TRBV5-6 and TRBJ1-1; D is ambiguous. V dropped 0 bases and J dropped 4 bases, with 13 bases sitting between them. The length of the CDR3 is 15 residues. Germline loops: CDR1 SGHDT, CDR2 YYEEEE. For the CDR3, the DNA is TGTGCCAGCAGCTTGGAACTAGCTGTAGGCACTGAAGCTTTCTTT. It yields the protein CASSLELAVGTEAFF.

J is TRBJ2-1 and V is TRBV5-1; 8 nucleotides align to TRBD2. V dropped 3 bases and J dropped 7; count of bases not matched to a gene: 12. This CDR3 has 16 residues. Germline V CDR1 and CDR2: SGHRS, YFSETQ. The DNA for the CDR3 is TGCGCCAGCAGCTCGGGGGGGGACGCGGAGGTGAATGAGCAGTTCTTC. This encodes CASSSGGDAEVNEQFF. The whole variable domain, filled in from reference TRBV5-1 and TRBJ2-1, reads KAGVTQTPRYLIKTRGQQVTLSCSPISGHRSVSWYQQTPGQGLQFLFEYFSETQRNKGNFPGRFSGRQFSNSRSEMNVSTLELGDSALYLCASSSGGDAEVNEQFFGPGTRLTVL.

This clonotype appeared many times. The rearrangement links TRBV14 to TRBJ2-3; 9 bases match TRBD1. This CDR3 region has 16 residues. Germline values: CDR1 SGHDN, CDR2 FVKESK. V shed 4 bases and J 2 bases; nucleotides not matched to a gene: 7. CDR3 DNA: TGTGCCAGCAGCCCTGGACAGGGGAGGGACACAGATACGCAGTATTTT. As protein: CASSPGQGRDTDTQYF.

CDR3 region: CASSSSPTIYVGAFF. The CDR3 nucleotides read TGTGCCAGCAGCTCGAGTCCGACAATATACGTGGGCGCTTTCTTT. This chain joins TRBV11-2 and TRBJ1-1, with no clear D. The V gene lost 4 bases and the J gene lost 11 bases, with 23 bases spanning the gap. The CDR3 has 15 amino acids. Germline-derived CDR1 and CDR2 are SGHAT and FQNNGV.

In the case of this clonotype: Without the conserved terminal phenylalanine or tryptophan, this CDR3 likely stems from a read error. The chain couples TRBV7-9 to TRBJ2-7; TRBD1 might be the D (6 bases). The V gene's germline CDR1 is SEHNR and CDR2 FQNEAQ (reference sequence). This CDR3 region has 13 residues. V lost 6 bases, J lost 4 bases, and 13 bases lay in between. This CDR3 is CASSPQGGYEQYC. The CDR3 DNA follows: TGTGCCAGCAGTCCACAGGGCGGTTACGAGCAGTACTGC.

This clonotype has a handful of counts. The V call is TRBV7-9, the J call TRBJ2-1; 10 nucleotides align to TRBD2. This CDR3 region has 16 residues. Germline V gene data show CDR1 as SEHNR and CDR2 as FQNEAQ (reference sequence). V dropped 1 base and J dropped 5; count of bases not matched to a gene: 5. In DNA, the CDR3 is TGTGCCAGCAGCTTAGGATCGGGACTAGCGAACAATGAGCAGTTCTTC. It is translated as CASSLGSGLANNEQFF. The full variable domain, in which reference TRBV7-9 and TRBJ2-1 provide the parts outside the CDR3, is DTGVSQNPRHKITKRGQNVTFRCDPISEHNRLYWYRQTLGQGPEFLTYFQNEAQLEKSRLLSDRFSAERPKGSFSTLEIQRTEQGDSAMYLCASSLGSGLANNEQFFGPGTRLTVL.

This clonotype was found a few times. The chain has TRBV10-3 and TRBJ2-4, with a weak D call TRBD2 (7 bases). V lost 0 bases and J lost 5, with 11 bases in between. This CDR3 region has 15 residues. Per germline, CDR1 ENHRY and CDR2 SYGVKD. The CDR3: CAISESGGAQNIQYF. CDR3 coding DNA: TGTGCCATCAGTGAGTCTGGGGGGGCCCAAAACATTCAGTACTTC.

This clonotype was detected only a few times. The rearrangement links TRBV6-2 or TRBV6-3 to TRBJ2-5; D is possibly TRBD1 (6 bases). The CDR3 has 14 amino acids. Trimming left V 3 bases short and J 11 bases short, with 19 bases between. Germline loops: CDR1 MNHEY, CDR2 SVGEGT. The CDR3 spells CASSYRPGVYEQYF. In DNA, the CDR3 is TGTGCCAGCAGTTATAGGCCAGGGGTCTATGAGCAGTACTTC.

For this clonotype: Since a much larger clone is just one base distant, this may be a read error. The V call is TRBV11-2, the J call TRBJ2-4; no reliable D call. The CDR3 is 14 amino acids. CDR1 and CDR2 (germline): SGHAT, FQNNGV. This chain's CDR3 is CAGSPSVVGNIQYF. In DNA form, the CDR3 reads TGTGCCGGCAGTCCTTCGGTAGTAGGAAACATTCAGTACTTC.

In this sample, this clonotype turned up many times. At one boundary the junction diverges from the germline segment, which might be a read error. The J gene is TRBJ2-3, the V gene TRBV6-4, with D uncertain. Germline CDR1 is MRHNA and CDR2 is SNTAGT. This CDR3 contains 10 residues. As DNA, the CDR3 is TGTGCCAGCAGGGGCCTAAGGCGGAATTTT. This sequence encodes CASRGLRRNF.

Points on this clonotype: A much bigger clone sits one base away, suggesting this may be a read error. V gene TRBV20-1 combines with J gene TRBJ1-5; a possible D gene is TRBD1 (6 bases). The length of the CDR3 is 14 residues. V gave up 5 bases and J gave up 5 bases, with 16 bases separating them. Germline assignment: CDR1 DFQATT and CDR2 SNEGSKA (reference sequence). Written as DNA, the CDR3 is TGCAGTGCTGCCCCAACAGACAGGTATCAGCCCCAGCATTTT. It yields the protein CSAAPTDRYQPQHF.

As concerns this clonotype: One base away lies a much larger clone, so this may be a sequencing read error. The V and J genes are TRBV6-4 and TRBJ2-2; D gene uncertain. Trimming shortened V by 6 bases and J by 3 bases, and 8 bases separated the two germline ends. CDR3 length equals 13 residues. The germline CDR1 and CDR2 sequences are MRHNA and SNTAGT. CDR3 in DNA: TGTGCCAGCAGGGACGGACACACCGGGGAGCTGTTTTTT. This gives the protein CASRDGHTGELFF.

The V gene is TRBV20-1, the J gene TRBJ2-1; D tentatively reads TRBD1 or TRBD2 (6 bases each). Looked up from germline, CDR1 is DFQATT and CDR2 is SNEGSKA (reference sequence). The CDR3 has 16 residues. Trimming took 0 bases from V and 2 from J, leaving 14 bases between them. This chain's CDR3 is CSARDRGAGTYNEQFF. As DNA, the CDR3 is TGCAGTGCTAGAGATAGGGGGGCGGGGACCTACAATGAGCAGTTCTTC.

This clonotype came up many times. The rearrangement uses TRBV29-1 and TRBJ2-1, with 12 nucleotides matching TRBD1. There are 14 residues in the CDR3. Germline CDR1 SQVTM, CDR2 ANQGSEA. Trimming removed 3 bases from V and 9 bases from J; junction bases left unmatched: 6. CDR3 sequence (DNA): TGCAGCGTTGAGGGACAGGGGGCCTTTGGTGAGCAGTTCTTC. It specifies CSVEGQGAFGEQFF.

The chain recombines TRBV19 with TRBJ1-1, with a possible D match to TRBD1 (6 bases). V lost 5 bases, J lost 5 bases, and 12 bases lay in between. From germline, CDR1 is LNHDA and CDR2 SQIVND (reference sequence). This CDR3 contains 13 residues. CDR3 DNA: TGTGCCAGTAGTTATGGGACACAAACTGAAGCTTTCTTT. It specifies CASSYGTQTEAFF. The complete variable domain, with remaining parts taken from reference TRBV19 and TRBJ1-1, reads DGGITQSPKYLFRKEGQNVTLSCEQNLNHDAMYWYRQDPGQGLRLIYYSQIVNDFQKGDIAEGYSVSREKKESFPLTVTSAQKNPTAFYLCASSYGTQTEAFFGQGTRLTVV.

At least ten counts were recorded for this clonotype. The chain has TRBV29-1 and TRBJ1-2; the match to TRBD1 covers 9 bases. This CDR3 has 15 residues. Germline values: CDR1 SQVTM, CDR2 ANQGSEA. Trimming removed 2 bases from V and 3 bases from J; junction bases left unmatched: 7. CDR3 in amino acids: CSVESRTGAHYGYTF. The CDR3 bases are TGCAGCGTTGAAAGTCGGACAGGGGCTCACTATGGCTACACCTTC.

The CDR3 DNA reads as TGTGCCAGCATGGTACTGAGCACAGATACGCAGTATTTT. Its protein product is CASMVLSTDTQYF. The chain combines TRBV27 with TRBJ2-3; D is ambiguous. The CDR3 runs to 13 residues. V shed 7 bases and J shed 0 bases, with 8 bases lying between them. Germline V gene sequence: CDR1 MNHEY, CDR2 SMNVEV (reference sequence).

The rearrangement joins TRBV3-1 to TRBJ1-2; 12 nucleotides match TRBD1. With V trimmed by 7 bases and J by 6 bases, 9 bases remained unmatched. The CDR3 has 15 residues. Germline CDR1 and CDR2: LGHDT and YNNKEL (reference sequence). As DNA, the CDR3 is TGTGCCAGCAACCCCGGGACAGGGGGCGCGGATGGCTACACCTTC. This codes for CASNPGTGGADGYTF.

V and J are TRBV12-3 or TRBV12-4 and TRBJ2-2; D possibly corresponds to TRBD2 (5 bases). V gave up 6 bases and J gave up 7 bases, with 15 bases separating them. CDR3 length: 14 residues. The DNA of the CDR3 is TGTGCCAGCAGCACTAGTTACAACCTCGGGGAGCTGTTTTTT. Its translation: CASSTSYNLGELFF.

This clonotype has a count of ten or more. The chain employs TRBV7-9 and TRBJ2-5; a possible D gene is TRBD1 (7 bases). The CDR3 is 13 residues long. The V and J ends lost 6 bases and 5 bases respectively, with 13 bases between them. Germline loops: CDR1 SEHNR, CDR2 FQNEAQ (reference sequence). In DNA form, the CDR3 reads TGTGCCAGCAGTTCCTCAGGGGGGGAGACCCAGTACTTC. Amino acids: CASSSSGGETQYF. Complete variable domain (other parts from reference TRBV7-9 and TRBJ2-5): DTGVSQNPRHKITKRGQNVTFRCDPISEHNRLYWYRQTLGQGPEFLTYFQNEAQLEKSRLLSDRFSAERPKGSFSTLEIQRTEQGDSAMYLCASSSSGGETQYFGPGTRLLVL.

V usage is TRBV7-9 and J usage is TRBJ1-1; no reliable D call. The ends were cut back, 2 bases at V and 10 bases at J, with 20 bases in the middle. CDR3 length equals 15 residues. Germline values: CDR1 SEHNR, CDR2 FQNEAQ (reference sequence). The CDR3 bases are TGTGCCAGCAGCTTATTGATCTCGCGGGTGGCAGGAGCTTTCTTT. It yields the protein CASSLLISRVAGAFF. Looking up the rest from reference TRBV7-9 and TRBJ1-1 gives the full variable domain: DTGVSQNPRHKITKRGQNVTFRCDPISEHNRLYWYRQTLGQGPEFLTYFQNEAQLEKSRLLSDRFSAERPKGSFSTLEIQRTEQGDSAMYLCASSLLISRVAGAFFGQGTRLTVV.

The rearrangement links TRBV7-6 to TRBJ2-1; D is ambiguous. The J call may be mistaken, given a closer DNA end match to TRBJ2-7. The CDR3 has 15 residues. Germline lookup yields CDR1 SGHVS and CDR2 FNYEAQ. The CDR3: CASSRTGSSYNEQYF. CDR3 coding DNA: TGTGCCAGCAGCCGTACTGGCAGCTCCTACAATGAGCAGTACTTC.

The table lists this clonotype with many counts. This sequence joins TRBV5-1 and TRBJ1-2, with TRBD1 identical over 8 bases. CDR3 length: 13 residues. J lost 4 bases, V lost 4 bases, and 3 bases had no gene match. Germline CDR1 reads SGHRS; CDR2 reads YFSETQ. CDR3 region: CASSPDRVYGYTF. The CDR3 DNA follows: TGCGCCAGCAGCCCGGACAGGGTCTATGGCTACACCTTC.

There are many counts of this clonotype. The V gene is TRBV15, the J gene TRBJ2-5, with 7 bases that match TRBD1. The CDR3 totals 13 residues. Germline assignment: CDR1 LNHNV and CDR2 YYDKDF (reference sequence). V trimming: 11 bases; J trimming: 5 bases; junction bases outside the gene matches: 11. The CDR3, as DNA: TGTGCCGCGCAACAGGGGAAGTTGGAGACCCAGTACTTC. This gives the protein CAAQQGKLETQYF.

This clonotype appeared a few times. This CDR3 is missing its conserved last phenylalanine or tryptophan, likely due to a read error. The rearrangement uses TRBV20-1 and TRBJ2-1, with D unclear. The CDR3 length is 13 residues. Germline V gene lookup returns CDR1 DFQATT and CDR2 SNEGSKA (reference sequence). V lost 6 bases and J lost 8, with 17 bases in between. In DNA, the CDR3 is TGCAGTGCCCCTCGACCGTCCGGCGATGAGCAGTTCTTA. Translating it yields CSAPRPSGDEQFL.

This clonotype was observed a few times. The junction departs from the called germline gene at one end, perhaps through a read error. In DNA form, the CDR3 reads TGTGCTAGCAGCTTAGCGCCCAAAAACCAAGGGACCCGGTACTTC. This gives the protein CASSLAPKNQGTRYF. V and J are TRBV7-7 and TRBJ2-5; the D gene could be TRBD1 or TRBD2 (5 bases each). In germline, CDR1 is SSHAT, CDR2 FNYEAQ (reference sequence). This CDR3 spans 15 amino acids.

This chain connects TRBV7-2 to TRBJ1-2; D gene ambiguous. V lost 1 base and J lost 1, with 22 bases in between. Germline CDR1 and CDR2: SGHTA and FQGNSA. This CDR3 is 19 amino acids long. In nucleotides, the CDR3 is TGTGCCAGCAGCTTAGGACCGGGTATGAGGTCGCAGAATAACTATGGCTACACCTTC. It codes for CASSLGPGMRSQNNYGYTF.

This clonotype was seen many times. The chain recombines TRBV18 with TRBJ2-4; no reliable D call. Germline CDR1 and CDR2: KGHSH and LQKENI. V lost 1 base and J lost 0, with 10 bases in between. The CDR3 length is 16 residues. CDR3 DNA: TGTGCCAGCTCACCACGGGTCACCGTAGCCAAAAACATTCAGTACTTC. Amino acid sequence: CASSPRVTVAKNIQYF. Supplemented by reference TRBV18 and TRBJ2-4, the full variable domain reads NAGVMQNPRHLVRRRGQEARLRCSPMKGHSHVYWYRQLPEEGLKFMVYLQKENIIDESGMPKERFSAEFPKEGPSILRIQQVVRGDSAAYFCASSPRVTVAKNIQYFGAGTRLSVL.